This entry concerns a single T cell receptor beta chain. In the same sample, other DNA sequences code for this CDR3. The source of the sample is a study of blood T cell repertoires in COVID-19. Study-wide context: Sites in the United States, Italy and Spain provided acute and convalescent COVID-19 samples. In each case, the material was cDNA or gDNA derived from T cells, B-cell-depleted T cells, or PBMCs.

Libraries were prepared by immunoSEQ multiplex PCR; TCRdb keeps only in-frame clonotypes and omits some of them. The sample consists of 200,000 to 250,000 clones, approximately 90% of them appearing once. Trimming left V 2 bases short and J 4 bases short, with 5 bases between. The CDR3 sequence is 12 residues long. This TCR came from a man aged 50-60 years with acute or convalescent COVID-19. V gene TRBV12-3 or TRBV12-4 combines with J gene TRBJ1-2, with a tentative D call TRBD1 (5 bases). The sequencing input was peripheral blood. The DNA of the CDR3 is TGTGCCAGCAGTTTAAGGGGCTATGGCTACACCTTC. This gives the protein CASSLRGYGYTF.